This entry features one TCR beta chain sequence. Its target is unknown. TCRdb's table, derived via immunoSEQ multiplex PCR, lists solely in-frame clones and lacks some. The data show about 2 million clones, with roughly 95% seen just once and roughly 1% held by the top ten. This entry is derived from a study of shared clonotypes between healthy human individuals. CD8 cells regarded as naive lacked CD45RO, were positively chosen for CCR7, and omitted terminally differentiated effector memory CD45RA+ cells. Study-wide results and caveats: The study found lower generation probabilities in non-shared clonotypes than in those shared by all four donors. For naive CD4 cells, around 5% of clonotypes were shared across a handful of donors.

The CDR3 is 18 residues long. The J segment lost 3 bases and the V segment lost 0 bases, leaving 9 bases of the junction unmatched. CDR1 and CDR2 from the germline V gene are LGHNA and YNFKEQ. The material sequenced was naive CD8+ T cells sorted from blood. This sequence originates from a man younger than 30 in good health. This chain joins TRBV4-2 and TRBJ2-2; TRBD1 agrees at 8 bases. As DNA, the CDR3 is TGTGCCAGCAGCCAAGACTATCCGGGGACAGGCTACACCGGGGAGCTGTTTTTT. Protein product: CASSQDYPGTGYTGELFF.